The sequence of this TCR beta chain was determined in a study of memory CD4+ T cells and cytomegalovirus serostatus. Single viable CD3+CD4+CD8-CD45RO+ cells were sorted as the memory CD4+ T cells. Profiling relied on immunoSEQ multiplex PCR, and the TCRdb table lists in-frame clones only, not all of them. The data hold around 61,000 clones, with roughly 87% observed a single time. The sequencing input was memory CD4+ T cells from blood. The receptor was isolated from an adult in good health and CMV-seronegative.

The CDR3 nucleotides are TGTGCCAGCTCACCGAAAGGGGATACGCAGTATTTT. It codes for CASSPKGDTQYF. The chain employs TRBV18 and TRBJ2-3; D unresolved. Per the germline V gene, CDR1 is KGHSH and CDR2 is LQKENI. The germline V and J ends were trimmed by 3 bases and 6 bases, with 7 bases remaining between them. This CDR3 has 12 residues.